This T cell receptor beta chain came from a study of sequential checkpoint blockade in melanoma. Study-wide background: Randomization was 1:1 between first-line nivolumab→ipilimumab and ipilimumab→nivolumab. Each arm's sequence ended with maintenance nivolumab.

Only in-frame clones appear in the TCRdb table, and some are missing; sequencing was by immunoSEQ multiplex PCR. The sample shows fewer than 10,000 clones, 90% of them seen only once. Described treatment: randomized to nivolumab then ipilimumab (arm A) or the reverse (arm B). This clone was recorded a few times. Per the germline V gene, CDR1 is SGHDT and CDR2 is YYEEEE. V lost 7 bases to trimming and J lost 6 bases; unmatched junction nucleotides: 12. The CDR3 is made up of 14 amino acids. This receptor was obtained from a human donor with melanoma. The sequences come from CD8+ T cells sorted from blood (inferred from file names), collected from a patient given nivolumab and ipilimumab in sequence. J is TRBJ1-2 and V is TRBV5-6; TRBD1 aligns across 7 bases. The CDR3 sequence: CASRYPGQTNGYTF. DNA of the CDR3: TGTGCCAGCCGATATCCGGGACAGACTAATGGCTACACCTTC.